A selection of T cell receptor beta chains follows, all from one sample in a study of T cells after yellow fever vaccination. TCRdb re-called the 5' RACE reads through MiXCR, storing one row per CDR3 protein. The sample holds 300,000 or so distinct CDR3 sequences, around 7% seen once. The sample in question was PBMCs, obtained more than 40 days after the first yellow fever vaccination. The receptors originated from a young man who received the YFV17D yellow fever vaccine. CDR3s include the opening cysteine and the closing phenylalanine or tryptophan. Each record gives: D gene, V gene, clone size, J gene, CDR3 DNA, CDR3 protein. The D gene is left open where the match is weak. A clone size is listed for some rows: how often the clone was seen (once, few, many), or a class if it is expanded.

d_gene: NA; v_gene: TRBV6-4; abundance: many; j_gene: TRBJ1-1; CDR3nt: TGTGCCAGCAAAGCACAGGAGGAAGGGGCCGCTGAAGCTTTCTTT; CDR3aa: CASKAQEEGAAEAFF
d_gene: NA; v_gene: TRBV21-1; abundance: NA; j_gene: TRBJ2-2; CDR3nt: TGTGCCCCCGGGTGGACAACGAACACCGGGGAGCTGTTTTTT; CDR3aa: CAPGWTTNTGELFF
d_gene: NA; v_gene: TRBV11-2; abundance: few; j_gene: TRBJ2-6; CDR3nt: TGTGCCAGCAGCCGACGGGCTGGTGCCAACGTCCTGACTTTC; CDR3aa: CASSRRAGANVLTF
d_gene: NA; v_gene: TRBV29-1; abundance: few; j_gene: TRBJ2-3; CDR3nt: TGCAGCGCCGAAGGGGAGGGCACAGATACGCAGTATTTT; CDR3aa: CSAEGEGTDTQYF
d_gene: NA; v_gene: TRBV10-2; abundance: NA; j_gene: TRBJ2-7; CDR3nt: TGCGCCAGCAGTGAGACAGGGCCCTCCTACGAGCAGTACTTC; CDR3aa: CASSETGPSYEQYF
d_gene: NA; v_gene: TRBV3-1; abundance: few; j_gene: TRBJ1-1; CDR3nt: TGTGCCAGCAGCCAAGGATGGGGGGTCGGGGGTAACACTGAAGCTTTCTTT; CDR3aa: CASSQGWGVGGNTEAFF
d_gene: NA; v_gene: TRBV6-1; abundance: few; j_gene: TRBJ1-1; CDR3nt: TGTGCCAGCAGCCCAGGGAGGGGCACCACTGAAGCTTTCTTT; CDR3aa: CASSPGRGTTEAFF
d_gene: NA; v_gene: TRBV10-3; abundance: many; j_gene: TRBJ2-2; CDR3nt: TGTGCCATCAGCAGGGGGGACACCGGGGAGCTGTTTTTT; CDR3aa: CAISRGDTGELFF
d_gene: NA; v_gene: TRBV9; abundance: NA; j_gene: TRBJ1-1; CDR3nt: TGTGCCAGCAGCCCCCAGGTCCTCACTGAAGCTTTCTTT; CDR3aa: CASSPQVLTEAFF
d_gene: TRBD1; v_gene: TRBV11-2; abundance: many; j_gene: TRBJ2-4; CDR3nt: TGTGCCAGCAGCTTAGTGAGGGACAGGGGGGATCTTAAAGCCAAAAACATTCAGTACTTC; CDR3aa: CASSLVRDRGDLKAKNIQYF
d_gene: NA; v_gene: TRBV6-1; abundance: few; j_gene: TRBJ1-1; CDR3nt: TGTGCCAGCAGCCTTTCCCCACTAATGAACACTGAAGCTTTCTTT; CDR3aa: CASSLSPLMNTEAFF
d_gene: NA; v_gene: TRBV5-1; abundance: many; j_gene: TRBJ2-7; CDR3nt: TGCGCCAGCAGCACCACCGGACTAAGCTCCTACGAGCAGTACTTC; CDR3aa: CASSTTGLSSYEQYF
d_gene: NA; v_gene: TRBV7-3; abundance: NA; j_gene: TRBJ2-1; CDR3nt: TGTGCCAGCAGCTTAACTTTTTCTTTGGGAAGTGAGCAGTTCTTC; CDR3aa: CASSLTFSLGSEQFF
d_gene: NA; v_gene: TRBV19; abundance: NA; j_gene: TRBJ1-3; CDR3nt: TGTGCCACCCACAGGGCTGGAAACACCATATATTTT; CDR3aa: CATHRAGNTIYF
d_gene: NA; v_gene: TRBV5-1; abundance: NA; j_gene: TRBJ2-3; CDR3nt: TGCGCCAGCAGCAGGGACCAGGGATCAGATACGCAGTATTTT; CDR3aa: CASSRDQGSDTQYF
d_gene: NA; v_gene: TRBV7-6; abundance: many; j_gene: TRBJ2-5; CDR3nt: TGTGCCAGCAGCTTAGAGGTAGATGGAGAGACCCAGTACTTC; CDR3aa: CASSLEVDGETQYF
d_gene: NA; v_gene: TRBV5-1; abundance: NA; j_gene: TRBJ2-1; CDR3nt: TGCGCCAGCAGCCCTACCGTTGAGACCCAGCAGAATGAGCAGTTCTTC; CDR3aa: CASSPTVETQQNEQFF
d_gene: NA; v_gene: TRBV2; abundance: few; j_gene: TRBJ2-3; CDR3nt: TGTGCCAGCATCATGACAACCTTCCCAGATACGCAGTATTTT; CDR3aa: CASIMTTFPDTQYF
d_gene: NA; v_gene: TRBV7-8; abundance: NA; j_gene: TRBJ2-1; CDR3nt: TGTGCCAGCAACATTGGGCTGAGCTCCTACAATGAGCAGTTCTTC; CDR3aa: CASNIGLSSYNEQFF
d_gene: NA; v_gene: TRBV6-5; abundance: NA; j_gene: TRBJ1-5; CDR3nt: TGTGCCAGCAGTTACTCCTATTATACCAGCAATCAGCCCCAGCATTTT; CDR3aa: CASSYSYYTSNQPQHF
d_gene: TRBD2; v_gene: TRBV4-3; abundance: NA; j_gene: TRBJ2-1; CDR3nt: TGCGCCAGCAGCCAAGAGGGACTACCCAACAATGAGCAGTTCTTC; CDR3aa: CASSQEGLPNNEQFF
d_gene: NA; v_gene: TRBV5-1; abundance: NA; j_gene: TRBJ2-1; CDR3nt: TGCGCCAGCAGCTTGGAGGGGGTACACAATGAGCAGTTCTTC; CDR3aa: CASSLEGVHNEQFF
d_gene: TRBD1; v_gene: TRBV7-2; abundance: NA; j_gene: TRBJ2-5; CDR3nt: TGTGCCAGCAGCCCAACAGGGGTTCCCCAGGAGACCCAGTACTTC; CDR3aa: CASSPTGVPQETQYF
d_gene: TRBD2; v_gene: TRBV3-1; abundance: few; j_gene: TRBJ2-1; CDR3nt: TGTGCCAGCAGCCCAGGACTAGCGGGACCCAATGAGCAGTTCTTC; CDR3aa: CASSPGLAGPNEQFF
d_gene: NA; v_gene: TRBV5-1; abundance: few; j_gene: TRBJ1-2; CDR3nt: TGCGCCAGCAGAGTCCGCCGCGACAATGGCTACACCTTC; CDR3aa: CASRVRRDNGYTF
d_gene: TRBD1; v_gene: TRBV14; abundance: few; j_gene: TRBJ1-5; CDR3nt: TGTGCCAGCAGGAAGACCGGGACAGGGGTGGATCAGCCCCAGCATTTT; CDR3aa: CASRKTGTGVDQPQHF
d_gene: TRBD1; v_gene: TRBV30; abundance: NA; j_gene: TRBJ1-6; CDR3nt: TGTGCCTGGAGGACAGGGGAATATAATTCACCCCTCCACTTT; CDR3aa: CAWRTGEYNSPLHF
d_gene: NA; v_gene: TRBV5-1; abundance: NA; j_gene: TRBJ2-7; CDR3nt: TGCGCCAGCAGCTCCCGACAGTCCTCGGCCGAGCAGTACTTC; CDR3aa: CASSSRQSSAEQYF
d_gene: TRBD1; v_gene: TRBV7-2; abundance: few; j_gene: TRBJ2-7; CDR3nt: TGTGCCAGCAGCCGACCCATTACAGGGGACCCCTACGAGCAGTACTTC; CDR3aa: CASSRPITGDPYEQYF
d_gene: TRBD1; v_gene: TRBV30; abundance: few; j_gene: TRBJ2-5; CDR3nt: TGTGCCTGGGGTACAGGGACAGGGGTCGGTTTTGGAGAGACCCAGTACTTC; CDR3aa: CAWGTGTGVGFGETQYF
d_gene: TRBD2; v_gene: TRBV5-1; abundance: NA; j_gene: TRBJ2-1; CDR3nt: TGCGCCAGCAGCTTCGGCGGGGGGGCTAACAATGAGCAGTTCTTC; CDR3aa: CASSFGGGANNEQFF
d_gene: NA; v_gene: TRBV6-2/TRBV6-3; abundance: few; j_gene: TRBJ1-6; CDR3nt: TGTGCCAGCAGTTACCCTTCCGGGGTGAGCACCTATAATTCACCCCTCCACTTT; CDR3aa: CASSYPSGVSTYNSPLHF
d_gene: NA; v_gene: TRBV9; abundance: NA; j_gene: TRBJ2-3; CDR3nt: TGTGCCAGCAGCGCTGGAGGGGCGGCAGATACGCAGTATTTT; CDR3aa: CASSAGGAADTQYF
d_gene: NA; v_gene: TRBV11-2; abundance: few; j_gene: TRBJ2-3; CDR3nt: TGTGCCAGCAGCTTAGGGGCTAGCCGGTCCACAGATACGCAGTATTTT; CDR3aa: CASSLGASRSTDTQYF
d_gene: TRBD2; v_gene: TRBV10-3; abundance: few; j_gene: TRBJ2-2; CDR3nt: TGTGCCACCACCGGGCTAGCGGCCGTCCAGAACACCGGGGAGCTGTTTTTT; CDR3aa: CATTGLAAVQNTGELFF
d_gene: NA; v_gene: TRBV23-1; abundance: many; j_gene: TRBJ2-5; CDR3nt: TGCGCCAGCAGTCAATCGCCCACCTTC; CDR3aa: CASSQSPTF
d_gene: TRBD1; v_gene: TRBV29-1; abundance: NA; j_gene: TRBJ2-2; CDR3nt: TGCAGCGTTGTCGGGGACAGGACTTCCGCGGAGCTGTTTTTT; CDR3aa: CSVVGDRTSAELFF